This T cell receptor beta chain was sequenced during a study of T cell responses to AZD1222 COVID-19 vaccine (dated by TCRdb to the early 2020s). About the study as a whole: AZD1222 recipients given second doses at about 4 weeks or at about 12 weeks were pooled, since spike-specific TCR depth and breadth were not found to differ between the two schedules. TCR sequencing was performed for 230 to 250 trial participants, of whom about 200 were given two doses of AZD1222 and some 25 were given two doses of MenACWY control vaccine. Trial participants were enrolled into age subgroups of 18-55, 56-69 and 70-plus years, which contained 148, 28 and 57 TCR-sequenced participants, respectively.

The CDR3 regions of human TCRbeta chains were analyzed by immunosequencing. The published analysis was carried out like this. Repertoire TCRs were checked for matches against a reference library of SARS-CoV-2-specific TCRs that had been generated using the MIRA antigen-specificity platform. Breadth meant the fraction of unique TCRs that were SARS-CoV-2-associated, whereas depth meant the fraction of total T cells that were SARS-CoV-2-associated. Using the MIRA data, each spike-specific TCR was assigned both to the spike region to which the TCR was reactive and to a CD4 or CD8 class. Log10-transformed breadth and depth values were compared by one-way ANOVA with Sidak's multiple comparisons tests. TCRdb obtained this table from immuneACCESS and retained in-frame rearrangements with V and J assigned. These tables miss some clones; where compared with another copy, unresolved V genes account for less than half of the shortfall, and the remainder is unexplained. V, J and clone size were drawn from that table, and D and trimming were deduced from the DNA. Present in this sample are 120,000 or so clones, around 92% of which were seen just once. Roughly 7.6% of the sample is held by the ten biggest clonotypes.

General findings and caveats noted by the study authors: Conclusions about previously exposed vaccinees are limited, since just a handful of AZD1222 recipients were seropositive for SARS-CoV-2 at baseline. Vaccine-associated CD4 TCRs spanned the whole spike protein, with dominant responses in regions 160-218 and 743-854. Epitopes outside the regions mutated in the B.1.351 and B.1.1.7 variants were reportedly recognized by nearly half of the unique spike-specific TCRs. Because no samples from the day 14 peak response were available, repertoires could be characterized only after the peak T cell response. Spike-specific TCR breadth and depth rose significantly after two AZD1222 doses compared with day 0 and with MenACWY recipients. The 56-69-year group was small, and its depth increase did not reach significance, likely because of low power. Participants were mostly white British, with more females than males. The authors suggested clonal diversity may have been underestimated.

A remark on this clone: Its antigen is currently not known. Nothing much larger sits one base from this clone, and base qualities are not available.

Explained via the paper, the time point label denotes: baseline before first vaccination. Vaccinee samples came from UK trials COV001 and COV002, including a single-blind randomized controlled phase 2/3 trial of AZD1222 (ChAdOx1 nCoV-19) in healthy adults. Trial participant PBMC samples were collected at day 0 and day 28 after the second dose for TCRbeta chain sequencing. CDR1 is given as SGDLS and CDR2 as YYNGEE, both from the germline V gene. The V end loses 3 bases and the J end loses 7 bases, and a stretch of 17 bases separates them. From the cysteine up to the phenylalanine, the CDR3 has a length of 14 residues. Only the CDR3 portion is preserved as DNA: 42 bases, with reading frame beginning at the first base.

The sequence was obtained from an adult in good health. Recombination linked TRBV9 to TRBJ2-7, with a weak D call of TRBD2 (5 bases match). This specimen consisted of peripheral blood, obtained on day 0 of AZD1222 vaccination. CDR3 loop: CASSGRAGLGEQYF. The bases read TGTGCCAGCAGCGGGCGGGCAGGCCTGGGAGAGCAGTACTTC. Supplemented by the reference TRBV9 and TRBJ2-7 proteins around the CDR3, the complete variable domain is DSGVTQTPKHLITATGQRVTLRCSPRSGDLSVYWYQQSLDQGLQFLIQYYNGEERAKGNILERFSAQQFPDLHSELNLSSLELGDSALYFCASSGRAGLGEQYFGPGTRLTVT.